Given below is one T cell receptor (beta chain) in context. These data belong to a study of blood T cell repertoires in COVID-19. Study-level background: Acute and convalescent COVID-19 specimens originated in the United States, Italy and Spain.

Here immunoSEQ multiplex PCR was the method, and the copy in TCRdb shows in-frame clones only, minus some. Of 35,000 to 45,000 clones listed, 88% are singletons. Trimming took 1 base from V and 5 from J, leaving 11 bases between them. Germline CDR1 and CDR2: SGHDN and FVKESK. This CDR3 spans 15 amino acids. The V call is TRBV14, the J call TRBJ1-4; D may be TRBD1 (6 bases). Material: peripheral blood. The TCR was taken from a man between 60 and 75 years old with active COVID-19. CDR3 bases: TGTGCCAGCAGCCAAGTAACAGGGTGGAATGAAAAACTGTTTTTT. Its translation is CASSQVTGWNEKLFF.